This passage covers 5 T cell receptor beta chains from one sample sequenced in a study of shared clonotypes between healthy human individuals. Data came from immunoSEQ multiplex PCR; TCRdb stores just in-frame clones and leaves some out. Of around 1.5 million clones detected, around 98% appear once; the ten largest clones hold less than 0.55%. Sequencing input: naive CD4+ T cells sorted from blood. Indicated subset: CD45RA+ positively selected. Source of these receptors: a man aged 25 to 45 in good health.

The rearrangement joins TRBV6-1 to TRBJ2-1; perhaps TRBD2 as D (5 bases). This CDR3 contains 15 residues. V was cut by 4 bases and J by 7 bases, with 17 bases left in between. Germline assignment: CDR1 MNHNS and CDR2 SASEGT. The CDR3 coding sequence is TGTGCCAGCAGTGCTCTAGCTCCCCTCCGGAATGAGCAGTTCTTC. This sequence encodes CASSALAPLRNEQFF.

The chain has TRBV6-5 and TRBJ2-3; 9 bases line up with TRBD1. The germline gives CDR1 MNHEY, CDR2 SVGAGI. The ends lost 2 bases at V and 0 bases at J; junction bases unmatched: 3. The CDR3 extends over 16 amino acids. The CDR3 nucleotides read TGTGCCAGCAGTTACGGGGACAGGGCCAGCACAGATACGCAGTATTTT. This gives the protein CASSYGDRASTDTQYF.

Turning to this clone: Distinct nucleotide sequences in the sample also encode this CDR3. This rearrangement joins TRBV2 to TRBJ2-5; 9 nucleotides agree with TRBD1. Looked up from germline, CDR1 is SNHLY and CDR2 is FYNNEI. The CDR3 is made up of 14 amino acids. V lost 6 bases and J lost 5; bases outside the gene matches: 7. DNA of the CDR3: TGTGCCAGCAGCGCTAGAACAGGGGGCGAGACCCAGTACTTC. This codes for CASSARTGGETQYF.

The CDR3 DNA reads TGTGCCAGCAGCTTATCCCCCCCCTCCTACAATGAGCAGTTCTTC. This gives the protein CASSLSPPSYNEQFF. The J gene is TRBJ2-1, the V gene TRBV7-2; no definite D call. This CDR3 comprises 15 residues. V gave up 2 bases and J gave up 0 bases, with 8 bases separating them. Germline V gene data show CDR1 as SGHTA and CDR2 as FQGNSA.

In DNA, the CDR3 is TGTGCCAGCAGAACTAGCTCCCCCTACGAGCAGTACTTC. Residues: CASRTSSPYEQYF. V and J are TRBV6-6 and TRBJ2-7, with D tentatively TRBD2 (6 bases). The CDR3 has 13 residues. The ends were cut back, 6 bases at V and 2 bases at J, with 11 bases in the middle. Germline V lookup: CDR1 MNHNY, CDR2 SVGAGI (reference sequence).